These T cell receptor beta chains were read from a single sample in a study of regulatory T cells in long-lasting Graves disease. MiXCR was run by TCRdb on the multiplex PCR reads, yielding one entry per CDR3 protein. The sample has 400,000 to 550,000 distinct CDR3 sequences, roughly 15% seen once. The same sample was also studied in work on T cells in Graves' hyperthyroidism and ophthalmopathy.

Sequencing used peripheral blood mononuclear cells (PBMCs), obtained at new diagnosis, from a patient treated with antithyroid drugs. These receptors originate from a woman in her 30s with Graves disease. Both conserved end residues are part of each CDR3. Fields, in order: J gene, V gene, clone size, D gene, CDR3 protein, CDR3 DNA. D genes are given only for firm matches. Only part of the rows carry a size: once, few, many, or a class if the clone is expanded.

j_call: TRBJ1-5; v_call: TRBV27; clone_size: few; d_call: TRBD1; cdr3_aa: CASSRDRGGNQPQHF; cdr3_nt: TGTGCCAGCAGCCGGGACAGGGGTGGCAATCAGCCCCAGCATTTT
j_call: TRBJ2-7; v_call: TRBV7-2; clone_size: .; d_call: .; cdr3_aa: CASTGGGRNSYEQYF; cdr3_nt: TGTGCCAGCACCGGGGGTGGTAGGAATTCCTACGAGCAGTACTTC
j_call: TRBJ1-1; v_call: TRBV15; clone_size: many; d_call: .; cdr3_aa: CATSRDVGENTEAFF; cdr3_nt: TGTGCCACCAGCAGAGATGTAGGGGAGAACACTGAAGCTTTCTTT
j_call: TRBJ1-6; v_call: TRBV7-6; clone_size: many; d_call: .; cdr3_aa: CASSPEGTMDSPLHF; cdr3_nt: TGTGCCAGCAGCCCAGAGGGGACAATGGATTCACCCCTCCACTTT
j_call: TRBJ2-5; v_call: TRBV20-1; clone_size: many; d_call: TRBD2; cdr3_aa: CSDLAGETQYF; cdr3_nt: TGCAGTGACTTAGCGGGAGAGACCCAGTACTTC
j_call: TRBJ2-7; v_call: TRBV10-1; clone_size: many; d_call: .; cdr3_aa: CASTDFPDPDYEQYF; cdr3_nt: TGCGCCAGCACCGATTTCCCGGACCCAGACTACGAGCAGTACTTC
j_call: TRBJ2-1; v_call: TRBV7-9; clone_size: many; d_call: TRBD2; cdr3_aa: CASSGPTGLARYNEQFF; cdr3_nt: TGTGCCAGCAGTGGGCCCACGGGACTAGCGCGTTACAATGAGCAGTTCTTC
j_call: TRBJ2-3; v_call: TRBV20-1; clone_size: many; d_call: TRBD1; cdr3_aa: CSAPETGADTQYF; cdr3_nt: TGCAGTGCTCCCGAGACAGGGGCAGATACGCAGTATTTT
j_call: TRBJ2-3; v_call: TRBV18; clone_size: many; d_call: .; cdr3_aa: CASSPRTAEGGRDTDTQYF; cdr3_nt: TGTGCCAGCTCACCACGTACCGCGGAAGGGGGAAGAGATACAGATACGCAGTATTTT
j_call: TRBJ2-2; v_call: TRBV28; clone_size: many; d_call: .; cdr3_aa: CASSILRDINTGELFF; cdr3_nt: TGTGCCAGCAGTATCCTCCGGGACATAAACACCGGGGAGCTGTTTTTT
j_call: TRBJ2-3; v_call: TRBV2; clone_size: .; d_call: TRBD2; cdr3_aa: CASQGLAGGVDTQYF; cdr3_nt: TGTGCCAGCCAGGGACTAGCGGGAGGTGTAGATACGCAGTATTTT
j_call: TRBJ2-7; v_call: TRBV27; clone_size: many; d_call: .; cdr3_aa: CASSPPSLISGKHYEQYF; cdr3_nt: TGTGCCAGCAGTCCCCCCTCATTAATAAGCGGTAAACACTACGAGCAGTACTTC
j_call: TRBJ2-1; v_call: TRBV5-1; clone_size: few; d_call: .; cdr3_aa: CASSLGFDIYNEQFF; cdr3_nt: TGCGCCAGCAGCTTGGGGTTCGATATATACAATGAGCAGTTCTTC
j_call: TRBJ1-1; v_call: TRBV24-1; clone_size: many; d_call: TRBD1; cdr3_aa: CATSGRTGREAFF; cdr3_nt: TGTGCCACCAGCGGAAGGACAGGGCGTGAAGCTTTCTTT
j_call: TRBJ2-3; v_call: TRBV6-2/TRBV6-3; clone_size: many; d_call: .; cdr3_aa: CAISAAGPTDTQYF; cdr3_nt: TGTGCCATCTCGGCGGCGGGACCCACAGATACGCAGTATTTT
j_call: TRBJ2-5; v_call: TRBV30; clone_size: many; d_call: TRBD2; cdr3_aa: CAWSHLAVQETQYF; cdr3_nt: TGTGCCTGGAGTCATCTAGCGGTCCAAGAGACCCAGTACTTC
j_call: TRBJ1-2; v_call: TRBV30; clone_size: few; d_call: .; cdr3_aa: CAWSVDGQGHGYTF; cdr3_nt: TGTGCCTGGAGTGTAGATGGGCAGGGGCATGGCTACACCTTC
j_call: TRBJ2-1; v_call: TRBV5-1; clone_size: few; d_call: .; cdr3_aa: CASRGPYSYNEQFF; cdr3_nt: TGCGCCAGCAGGGGACCCTACTCCTACAATGAGCAGTTCTTC